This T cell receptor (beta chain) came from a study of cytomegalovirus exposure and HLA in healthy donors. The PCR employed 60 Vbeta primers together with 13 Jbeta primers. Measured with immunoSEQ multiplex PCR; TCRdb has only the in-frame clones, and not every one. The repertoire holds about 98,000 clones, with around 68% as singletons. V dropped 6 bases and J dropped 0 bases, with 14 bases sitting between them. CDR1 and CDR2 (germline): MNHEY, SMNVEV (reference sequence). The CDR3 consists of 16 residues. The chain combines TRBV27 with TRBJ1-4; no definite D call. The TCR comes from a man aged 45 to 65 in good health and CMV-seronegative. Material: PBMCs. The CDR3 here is CASRLSTGTTNEKLFF. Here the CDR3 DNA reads TGTGCCAGCAGACTCAGCACGGGGACAACTAATGAAAAACTGTTTTTT.